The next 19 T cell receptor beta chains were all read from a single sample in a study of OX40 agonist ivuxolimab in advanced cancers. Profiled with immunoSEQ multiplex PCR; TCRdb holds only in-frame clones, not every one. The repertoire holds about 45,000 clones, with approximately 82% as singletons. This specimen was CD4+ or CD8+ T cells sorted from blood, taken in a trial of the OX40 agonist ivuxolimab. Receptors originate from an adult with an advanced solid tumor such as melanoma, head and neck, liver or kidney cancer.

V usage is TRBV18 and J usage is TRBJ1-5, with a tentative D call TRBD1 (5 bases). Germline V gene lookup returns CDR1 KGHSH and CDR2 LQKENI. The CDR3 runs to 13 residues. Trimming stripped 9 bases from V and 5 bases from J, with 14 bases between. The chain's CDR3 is CASQRGVDQPQHF. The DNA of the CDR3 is TGTGCCAGTCAGCGGGGGGTTGATCAGCCCCAGCATTTT. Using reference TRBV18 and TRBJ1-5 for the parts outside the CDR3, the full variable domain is NAGVMQNPRHLVRRRGQEARLRCSPMKGHSHVYWYRQLPEEGLKFMVYLQKENIIDESGMPKERFSAEFPKEGPSILRIQQVVRGDSAAYFCASQRGVDQPQHFGDGTRLSIL.

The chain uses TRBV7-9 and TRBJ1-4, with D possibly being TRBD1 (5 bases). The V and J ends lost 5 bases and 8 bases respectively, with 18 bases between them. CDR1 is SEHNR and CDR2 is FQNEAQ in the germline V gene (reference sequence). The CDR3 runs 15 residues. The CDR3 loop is CASSPDRWGGEKLFF. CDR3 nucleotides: TGTGCCAGCAGCCCCGACCGGTGGGGCGGCGAAAAACTGTTTTTT.

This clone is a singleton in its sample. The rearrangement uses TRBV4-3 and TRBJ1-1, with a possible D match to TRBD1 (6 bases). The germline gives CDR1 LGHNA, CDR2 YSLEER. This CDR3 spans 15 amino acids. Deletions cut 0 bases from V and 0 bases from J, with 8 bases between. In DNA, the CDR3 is TGCGCCAGCAGCCAAGAACAGGGTATGAACACTGAAGCTTTCTTT. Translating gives CASSQEQGMNTEAFF.

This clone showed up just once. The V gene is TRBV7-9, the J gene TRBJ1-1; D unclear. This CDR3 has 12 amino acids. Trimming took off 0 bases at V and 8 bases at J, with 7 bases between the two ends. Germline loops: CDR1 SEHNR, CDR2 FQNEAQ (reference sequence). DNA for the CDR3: TGTGCCAGCAGCTTAGCCGGCATAGAAGCTTTCTTT. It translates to CASSLAGIEAFF.

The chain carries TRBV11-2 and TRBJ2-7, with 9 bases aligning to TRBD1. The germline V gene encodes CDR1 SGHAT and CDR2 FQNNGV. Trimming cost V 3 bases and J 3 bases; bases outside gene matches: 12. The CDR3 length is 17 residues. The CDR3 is CASSFGPLGQGNYEQYF. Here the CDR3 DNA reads TGTGCCAGCAGCTTTGGCCCCTTGGGACAGGGCAACTACGAGCAGTACTTC. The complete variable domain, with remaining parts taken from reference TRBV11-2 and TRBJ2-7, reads EAGVAQSPRYKIIEKRQSVAFWCNPISGHATLYWYQQILGQGPKLLIQFQNNGVVDDSQLPKDRFSAERLKGVDSTLKIQPAKLEDSAVYLCASSFGPLGQGNYEQYFGPGTRLTVT.

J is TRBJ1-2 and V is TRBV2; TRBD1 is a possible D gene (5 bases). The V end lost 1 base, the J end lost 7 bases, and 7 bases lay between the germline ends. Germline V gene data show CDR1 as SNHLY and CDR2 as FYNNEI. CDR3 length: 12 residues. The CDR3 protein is CASSEGGVGYTF. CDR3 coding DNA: TGTGCCAGCAGTGAAGGGGGGGTTGGCTACACCTTC.

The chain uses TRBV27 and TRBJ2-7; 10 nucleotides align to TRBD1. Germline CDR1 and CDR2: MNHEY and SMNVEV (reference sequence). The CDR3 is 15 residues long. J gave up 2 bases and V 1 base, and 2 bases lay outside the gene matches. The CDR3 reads CASSLFGQGAYEQYF. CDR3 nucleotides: TGTGCCAGCAGTTTATTTGGACAGGGGGCCTACGAGCAGTACTTC.

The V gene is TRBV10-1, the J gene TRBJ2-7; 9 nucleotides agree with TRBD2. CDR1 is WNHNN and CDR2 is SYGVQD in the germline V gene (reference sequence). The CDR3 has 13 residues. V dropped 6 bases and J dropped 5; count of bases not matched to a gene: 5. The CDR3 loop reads CASRASGDHEQYF. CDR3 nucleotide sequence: TGCGCCAGCAGAGCTAGCGGGGACCACGAGCAGTACTTC.

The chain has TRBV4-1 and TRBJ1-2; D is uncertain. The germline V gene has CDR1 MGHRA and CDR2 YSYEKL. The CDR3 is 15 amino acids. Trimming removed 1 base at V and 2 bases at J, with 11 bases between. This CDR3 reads CASSQGLGLNYGYTF. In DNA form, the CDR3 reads TGCGCCAGCAGCCAAGGATTAGGGTTAAACTATGGCTACACCTTC.

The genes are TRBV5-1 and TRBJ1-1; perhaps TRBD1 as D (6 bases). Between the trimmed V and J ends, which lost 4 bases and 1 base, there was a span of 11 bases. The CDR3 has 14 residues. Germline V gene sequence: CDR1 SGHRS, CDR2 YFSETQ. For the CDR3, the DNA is TGCGCCAGCAGCCCAGGAGGGGGGAACACTGAAGCTTTCTTT. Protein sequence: CASSPGGGNTEAFF.

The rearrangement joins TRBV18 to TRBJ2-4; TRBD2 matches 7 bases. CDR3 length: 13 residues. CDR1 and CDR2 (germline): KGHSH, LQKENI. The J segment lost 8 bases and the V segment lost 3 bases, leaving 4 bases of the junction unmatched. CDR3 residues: CASSPGGVDIQYF. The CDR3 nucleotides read TGTGCCAGCTCACCGGGAGGGGTCGACATTCAGTACTTC.

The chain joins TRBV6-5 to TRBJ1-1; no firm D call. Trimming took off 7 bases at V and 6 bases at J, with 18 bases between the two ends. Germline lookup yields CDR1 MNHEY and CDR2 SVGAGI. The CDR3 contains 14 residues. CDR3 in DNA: TGTGCCAGCACCCATGACGGGCCTCGGGCTGAAGCTTTCTTT. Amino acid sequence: CASTHDGPRAEAFF.

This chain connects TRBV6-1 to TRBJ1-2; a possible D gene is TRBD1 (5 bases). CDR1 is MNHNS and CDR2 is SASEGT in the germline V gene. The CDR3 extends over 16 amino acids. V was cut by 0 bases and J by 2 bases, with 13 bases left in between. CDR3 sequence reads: CASSEALGKGNYGYTF. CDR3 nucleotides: TGTGCCAGCAGTGAAGCGCTTGGAAAGGGGAACTATGGCTACACCTTC.

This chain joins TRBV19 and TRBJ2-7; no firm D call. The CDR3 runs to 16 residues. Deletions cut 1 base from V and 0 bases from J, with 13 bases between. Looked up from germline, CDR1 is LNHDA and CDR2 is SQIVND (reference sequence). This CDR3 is CASSIGRTPVSYEQYF. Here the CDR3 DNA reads TGTGCCAGTAGTATAGGACGCACTCCGGTCTCCTACGAGCAGTACTTC.

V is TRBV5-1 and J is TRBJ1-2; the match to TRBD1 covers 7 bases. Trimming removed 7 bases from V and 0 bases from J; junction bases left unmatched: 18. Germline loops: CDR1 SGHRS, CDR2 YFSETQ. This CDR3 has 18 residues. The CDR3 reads CASSPRGRENGANYGYTF. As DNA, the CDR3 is TGCGCCAGCTCCCCCAGGGGGAGAGAAAACGGGGCTAACTATGGCTACACCTTC. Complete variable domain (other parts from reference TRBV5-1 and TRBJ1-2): KAGVTQTPRYLIKTRGQQVTLSCSPISGHRSVSWYQQTPGQGLQFLFEYFSETQRNKGNFPGRFSGRQFSNSRSEMNVSTLELGDSALYLCASSPRGRENGANYGYTFGSGTRLTVV.

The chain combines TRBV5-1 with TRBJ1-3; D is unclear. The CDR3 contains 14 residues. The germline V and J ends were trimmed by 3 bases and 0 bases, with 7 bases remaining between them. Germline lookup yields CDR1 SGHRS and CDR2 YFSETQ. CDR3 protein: CASSSSVSGNTIYF. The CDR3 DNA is TGCGCCAGCAGCTCCTCGGTCTCTGGAAACACCATATATTTT.

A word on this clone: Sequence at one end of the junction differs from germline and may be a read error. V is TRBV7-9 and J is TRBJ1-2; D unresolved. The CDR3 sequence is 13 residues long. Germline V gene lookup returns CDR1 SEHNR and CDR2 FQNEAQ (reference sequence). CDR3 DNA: TGTGCCAGCGGCTTATCAGGCACCTATGGCTACACCTTC. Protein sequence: CASGLSGTYGYTF. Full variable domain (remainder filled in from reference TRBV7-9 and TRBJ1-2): DTGVSQNPRHKITKRGQNVTFRCDPISEHNRLYWYRQTLGQGPEFLTYFQNEAQLEKSRLLSDRFSAERPKGSFSTLEIQRTEQGDSAMYLCASGLSGTYGYTFGSGTRLTVV.

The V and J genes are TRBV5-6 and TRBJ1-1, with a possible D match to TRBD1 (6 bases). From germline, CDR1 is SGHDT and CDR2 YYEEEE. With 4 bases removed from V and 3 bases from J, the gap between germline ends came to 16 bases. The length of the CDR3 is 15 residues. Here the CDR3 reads CASSLGTSAYTEAFF. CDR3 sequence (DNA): TGTGCCAGCAGCCTCGGGACAAGCGCCTACACTGAAGCTTTCTTT.

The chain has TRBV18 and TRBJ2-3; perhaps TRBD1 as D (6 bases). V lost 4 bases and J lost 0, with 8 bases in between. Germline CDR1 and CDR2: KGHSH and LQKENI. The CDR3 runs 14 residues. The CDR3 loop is CASSRTASTDTQYF. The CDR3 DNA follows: TGTGCCAGCTCACGGACAGCTAGCACAGATACGCAGTATTTT.